This T cell receptor beta chain was profiled in a study of shared clonotypes between healthy human individuals. Study-level background: Donors had three CD4 naive, three CD4 memory, two CD8 naive and one CD8 memory plate apiece. Study outcomes and limitations: Around 5.3% of naive CD4 clonotypes were shared across four donors. The diversity represented, both genetic and in exposure history, was limited by few donors.

Sequenced by immunoSEQ multiplex PCR; TCRdb stores in-frame clones only, minus some. Of around 600,000 clones listed, around 96% are singletons. Germline V gene data show CDR1 as SGHTA and CDR2 as FQGNSA. V gave up 8 bases and J gave up 1 base, with 17 bases separating them. The CDR3 runs 15 residues. Turning to this clone: No antigen is known for it.

Only CD45RO-negative cells positively selected for CCR7 counted as naive CD8 cells, so terminally differentiated effector memory CD45RA+ cells were excluded. Sequenced: naive CD8+ T cells sorted from blood. The clonotype comes from a woman younger than 45 in good health. The chain couples TRBV7-2 to TRBJ1-1; D is perhaps TRBD1 (5 bases). As DNA, the CDR3 is TGTGCCAGCCTTCTGCGGGGCAGGGCGAACACTGAAGCTTTCTTT. This sequence encodes CASLLRGRANTEAFF.